A selection of T cell receptor beta chains follows, all from one sample in a study of blood T cell repertoires in COVID-19. Profiled with immunoSEQ multiplex PCR; TCRdb holds only in-frame clones, not every one. Among about 73,000 clones listed, nearly 90% were seen once. Sequencing used peripheral blood. These receptors were taken from an elderly man with acute or convalescent COVID-19. The CDR3 runs from the conserved cysteine through the conserved F or W. Each record gives: J gene, V gene, clone size, D gene, CDR3 DNA, CDR3 protein. The D gene is left open where the match is weak. Clone size is not always given. Where it is, it says once, few, many or a class for expanded clones.

TRBJ2-3 TRBV7-3 - TRBD2 TGTGCCAGCAGCTTAGCGGGAGAGAACACAGATACGCAGTATTTT CASSLAGENTDTQYF
TRBJ2-2 TRBV7-3 - - TGTGCCAGCAGCCCAGGGGAGCTGTTTTTT CASSPGELFF
TRBJ2-7 TRBV29-1 - - TGCAGCGTTGTCGGCGGTTCTGGACAGCCTACCTACGAGCAGTACTTC CSVVGGSGQPTYEQYF
TRBJ2-1 TRBV28 - TRBD1 TGTGCCAGCAGCTTCGACAGGGGTCACTACAATGAGCAGTTCTTC CASSFDRGHYNEQFF
TRBJ2-6 TRBV29-1 - - TGCAGCGCTGGGCGATCGAGTGGGGCCAACGTCCTGACTTTC CSAGRSSGANVLTF
TRBJ1-4 TRBV3-1/TRBV3-2 - - TGTGCCAGCAGCCAAGTAGGCGGCCTTGGCGAAAAACTGTTTTTT CASSQVGGLGEKLFF
TRBJ2-7 TRBV6-5 - TRBD2 TGTGCCAGCGCCTCGAAGAAGGGACTAGCCTACGAGCAGTACTTC CASASKKGLAYEQYF
TRBJ2-3 TRBV19 - - TGTGCCAGTAGTATAAGGCTAGCGCCCACTACGCAGTATTTT CASSIRLAPTTQYF
TRBJ2-2 TRBV24-1 - TRBD1 TGTGCCACCAGTGACTGGACAGGGGGCAACACCGGGGAGCTGTTTTTT CATSDWTGGNTGELFF
TRBJ1-5 TRBV30 many TRBD1 TGTGCCTGGAGTGTAGGACAGGGGGTAGTATTCAGCAATCAGCCCCAGCATTTT CAWSVGQGVVFSNQPQHF
TRBJ2-2 TRBV19 - - - CASSIQDFGAGELFF
TRBJ1-3 TRBV15 - TRBD1 TGTGCCACCAGCATACGGACAGGGGTTGGAAACACCATATATTTT CATSIRTGVGNTIYF
TRBJ1-1 TRBV19 - - TGTGCCAGTATGCAGGTCGCGAACACTGAAGCTTTCTTT CASMQVANTEAFF
TRBJ1-5 TRBV19 once - TGTGCCAGTAGTCTTGGGGGGAAGCCCCAGCATTTT CASSLGGKPQHF
TRBJ1-2 TRBV7-9 few TRBD1 TGTGCCAGCAGCTTACCAGAGACAGGGGGGTATGGCTACACCTTC CASSLPETGGYGYTF
TRBJ1-4 TRBV29-1 - TRBD1 TGCAGCGTTGCAACAGGGGGAACAACTAATGAAAAACTGTTTTTT CSVATGGTTNEKLFF
TRBJ1-5 TRBV27 - TRBD1 TGTGCCAGCAGTTTATCGGGACAGTATAATCAGCCCCAGCATTTT CASSLSGQYNQPQHF
TRBJ1-4 TRBV19 - - TGTGCCAGTAGTATAGCAGGCCCTGAAAAACTGTTTTTT CASSIAGPEKLFF
TRBJ2-7 TRBV18 - TRBD2 TGTGCCAGCTCACCGTCCCAGGGAGGGTACGAGCAGTACTTC CASSPSQGGYEQYF
TRBJ2-2 TRBV18 - TRBD1 TGTGCCAGCTCACCGAACATAGACAGGGCGAACACCGGGGAGCTGTTTTTT CASSPNIDRANTGELFF
TRBJ1-5 TRBV3-1/TRBV3-2 - TRBD1 TGTGCCAGCAGCCAACAACAGGGGCAAGGGTGGCCCCAGCATTTT CASSQQQGQGWPQHF
TRBJ1-5 TRBV7-2 - - TGTGCCAGCAGCTTAGCAGGAACAGCCCGTCAGCCCCAGCATTTT CASSLAGTARQPQHF
TRBJ2-1 TRBV24-1 - TRBD1 TGTGCCACCAGTGACCCTAGTTCCGGGACAGGGGCCTACAATGAGCAGTTCTTC CATSDPSSGTGAYNEQFF
TRBJ1-1 TRBV21-1 once - TGTGCCAGCATCTCGAGGCAGGACGCAGGGGATGAAGCTTTCTTT CASISRQDAGDEAFF
TRBJ1-2 TRBV19 few TRBD1 TGTGCCAGTAGTTCGGGACAGGGGGGTAACTATGGCTACACCTTC CASSSGQGGNYGYTF
TRBJ1-1 TRBV12-3/TRBV12-4 - - TGTGCCAGCACCGAGACAGTTATACTCAAAGCTTTCTTT CASTETVILKAFF
TRBJ2-4 TRBV18 - - TGTGCCAGCTCACCCCCGGCACAGGGACGCATTCAGTACTTC CASSPPAQGRIQYF
TRBJ1-2 TRBV29-1 - - TGCAGCGTTGACGCGGCCGGCTATGGCTACACCTTC CSVDAAGYGYTF
TRBJ1-6 TRBV5-1 - - TGCGCCAGCACCACGGGGGGGAACAATTCACCCCTCCACTTT CASTTGGNNSPLHF
TRBJ1-1 TRBV5-1 - - TGCGCCAGCAGCTTCCAGGGGCCGGGAACGAACACTGAAGCTTTCTTT CASSFQGPGTNTEAFF
TRBJ2-2 TRBV19 - TRBD1 TGTGCCAGTAGTGCCGGGACAGGGACCACCGGGGAGCTGTTTTTT CASSAGTGTTGELFF
TRBJ1-2 TRBV28 - - TGTGCCAGCAGTTCCCCAACTACCTATGGCTACACCTTC CASSSPTTYGYTF
TRBJ1-3 TRBV30 - - TGTGCCTGGACGGGATCTGGAAACACCATATATTTT CAWTGSGNTIYF